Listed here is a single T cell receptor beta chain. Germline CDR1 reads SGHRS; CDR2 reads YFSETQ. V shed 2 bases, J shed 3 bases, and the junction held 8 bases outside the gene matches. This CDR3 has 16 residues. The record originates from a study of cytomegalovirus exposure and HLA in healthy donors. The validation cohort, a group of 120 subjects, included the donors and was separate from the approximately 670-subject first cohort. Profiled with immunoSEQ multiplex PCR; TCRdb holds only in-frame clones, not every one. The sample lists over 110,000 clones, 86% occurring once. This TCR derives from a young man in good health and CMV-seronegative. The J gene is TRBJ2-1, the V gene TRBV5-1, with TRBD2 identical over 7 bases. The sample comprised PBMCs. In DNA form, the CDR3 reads TGCGCCAGCAGCTTAAGCACAGGCGGGAGCTACAATGAGCAGTTCTTC. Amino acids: CASSLSTGGSYNEQFF.